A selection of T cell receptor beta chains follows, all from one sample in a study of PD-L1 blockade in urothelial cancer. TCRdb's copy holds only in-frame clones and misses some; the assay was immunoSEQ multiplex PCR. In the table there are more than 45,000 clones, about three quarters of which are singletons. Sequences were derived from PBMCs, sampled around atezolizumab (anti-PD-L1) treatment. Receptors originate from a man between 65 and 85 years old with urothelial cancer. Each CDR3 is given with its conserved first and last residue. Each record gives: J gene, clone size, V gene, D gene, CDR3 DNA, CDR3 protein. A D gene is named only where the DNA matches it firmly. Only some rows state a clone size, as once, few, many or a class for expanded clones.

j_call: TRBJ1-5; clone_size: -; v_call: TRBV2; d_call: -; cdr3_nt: TGTGCCAGCGGTGATTCCGGTGGCAATCAGCCCCAGCATTTT; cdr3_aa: CASGDSGGNQPQHF
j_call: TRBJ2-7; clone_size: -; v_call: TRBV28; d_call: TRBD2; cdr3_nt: TGTGCCAGCAGTTTATTTCCTAGCGGGAGAGCCTACGAGCAGTACTTC; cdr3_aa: CASSLFPSGRAYEQYF
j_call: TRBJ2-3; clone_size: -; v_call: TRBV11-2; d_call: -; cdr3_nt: TGTGCCAGCAGCCTTGGGACTTCTAGCACAGATACGCAGTATTTT; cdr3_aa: CASSLGTSSTDTQYF
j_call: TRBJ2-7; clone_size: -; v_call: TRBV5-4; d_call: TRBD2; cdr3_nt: TGTGCCAGCAGCCCTCAGCGGGGGGCCCACTCCTACGAGCAGTACTTC; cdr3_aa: CASSPQRGAHSYEQYF
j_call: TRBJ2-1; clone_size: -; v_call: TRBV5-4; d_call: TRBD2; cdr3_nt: TGTGCCAGCAGCTCCTTAGCGGGGGGGGCCTGGAATGAGCAGTTCTTC; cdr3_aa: CASSSLAGGAWNEQFF
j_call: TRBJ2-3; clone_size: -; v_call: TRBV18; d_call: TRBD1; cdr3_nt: TGTGCCAGCTCACCTGGACAGGGTTTCGGTGGAAGCACAGATACGCAGTATTTT; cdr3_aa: CASSPGQGFGGSTDTQYF
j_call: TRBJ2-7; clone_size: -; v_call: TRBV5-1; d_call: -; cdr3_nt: TGCGCCAGCAGCTTGGATCCAGGGAACGCCTACGAGCAGTACTTC; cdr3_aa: CASSLDPGNAYEQYF
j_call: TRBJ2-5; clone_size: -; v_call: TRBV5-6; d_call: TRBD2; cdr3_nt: TGTGCCAGCAGCCGGGGACTAGATCAAGAGACCCAGTACTTC; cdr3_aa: CASSRGLDQETQYF
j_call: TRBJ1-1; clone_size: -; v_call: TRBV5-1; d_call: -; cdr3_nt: TGCGCCAGCAGTAGGACCGTCTCGGGGAGCACTGAAGCTTTCTTT; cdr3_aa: CASSRTVSGSTEAFF
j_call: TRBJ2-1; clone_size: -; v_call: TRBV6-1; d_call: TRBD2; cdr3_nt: TGTGCCAGCAGGGGACTAGCGGGAAGCCATGAGCAGTTCTTC; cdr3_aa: CASRGLAGSHEQFF
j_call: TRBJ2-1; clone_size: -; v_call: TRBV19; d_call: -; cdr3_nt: TGTGCCAGTAGTCGGTCCCCAGCGGGCAGCTCCTACAATGAGCAGTTCTTC; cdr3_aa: CASSRSPAGSSYNEQFF
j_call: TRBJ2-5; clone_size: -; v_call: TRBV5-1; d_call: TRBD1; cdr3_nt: TGCGCCAGCAGCCTAGACAGGGTTGGGGAGACCCAGTACTTC; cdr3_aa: CASSLDRVGETQYF
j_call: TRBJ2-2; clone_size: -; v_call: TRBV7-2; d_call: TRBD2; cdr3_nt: TGTGCCAGCAGCACCAGTGGGGAGGGGACCGGGGAGCTGTTTTTT; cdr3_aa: CASSTSGEGTGELFF
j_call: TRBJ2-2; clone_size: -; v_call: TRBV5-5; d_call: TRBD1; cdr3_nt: TGTGCCAGCAGCGAGCCGGGACAGGGGACCGGGGAGCTGTTTTTT; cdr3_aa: CASSEPGQGTGELFF
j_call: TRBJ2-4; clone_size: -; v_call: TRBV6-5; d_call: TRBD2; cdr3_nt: TGTGCCAGCAGTAAACTCGGGGGGGGGCTACTTGAGTACTTC; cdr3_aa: CASSKLGGGLLEYF
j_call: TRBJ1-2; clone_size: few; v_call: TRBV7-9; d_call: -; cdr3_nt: TGTGCCAGCAGCTCCTCAGACTATGGCTACACCTTC; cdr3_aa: CASSSSDYGYTF
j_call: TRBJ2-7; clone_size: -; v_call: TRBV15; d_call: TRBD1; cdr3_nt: TGTGCCACCAGCAGAGATTGGACAGGATCTTACGAGCAGTACTTC; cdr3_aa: CATSRDWTGSYEQYF
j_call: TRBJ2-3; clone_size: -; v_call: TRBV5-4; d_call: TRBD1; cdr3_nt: TGTGCCAGCAGCGGGGACAGCAGCACAGATACGCAGTATTTT; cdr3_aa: CASSGDSSTDTQYF
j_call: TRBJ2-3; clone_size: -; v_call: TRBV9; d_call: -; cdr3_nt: TGTGCCAGCAGCGTAGGTCCAGGCACAGATACGCAGTATTTT; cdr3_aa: CASSVGPGTDTQYF
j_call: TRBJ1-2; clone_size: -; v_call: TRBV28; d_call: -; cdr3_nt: TGTGCCAGCAGTTTACAACAGGTACTAGCTGGCTACACCTTC; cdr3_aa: CASSLQQVLAGYTF
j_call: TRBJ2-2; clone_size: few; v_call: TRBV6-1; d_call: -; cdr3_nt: TGTGCCAGCAGTGTGTTTAAGTTGGGGGGTCTTCGCACCGGGGAGCTGTTTTTT; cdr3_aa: CASSVFKLGGLRTGELFF
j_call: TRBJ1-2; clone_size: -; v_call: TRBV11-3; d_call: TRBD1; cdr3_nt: TGTGCCAGCAGCCCCGGACAGGGATCCTATGGCTACACCTTC; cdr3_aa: CASSPGQGSYGYTF
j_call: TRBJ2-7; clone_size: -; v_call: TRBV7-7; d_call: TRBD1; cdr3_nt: TGTGCCAGCAGCTTCGAACAGGGGATAGGATACGAGCAGTACTTC; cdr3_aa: CASSFEQGIGYEQYF
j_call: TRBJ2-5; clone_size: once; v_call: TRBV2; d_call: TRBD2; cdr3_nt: TGTGCCAGCAGTCTAGTACTAGCGCCCCAAGAGACCCAGTACTTC; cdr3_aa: CASSLVLAPQETQYF
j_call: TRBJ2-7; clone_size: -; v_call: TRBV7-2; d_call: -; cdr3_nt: TGTGCCAGCAGCTTAGCTAGGGGGACCTACGAGCAGTACTTC; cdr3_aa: CASSLARGTYEQYF
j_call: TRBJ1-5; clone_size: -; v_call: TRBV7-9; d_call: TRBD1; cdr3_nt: TGTGCCAGCAGCCAGACAGGGATCCCCGGTCAGCCCCAGCATTTT; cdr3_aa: CASSQTGIPGQPQHF
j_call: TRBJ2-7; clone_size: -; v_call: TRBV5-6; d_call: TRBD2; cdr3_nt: TGTGCCAGCAGCCTACCTACTAGCGGGAGCTCCTACGAGCAGTACTTC; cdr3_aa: CASSLPTSGSSYEQYF
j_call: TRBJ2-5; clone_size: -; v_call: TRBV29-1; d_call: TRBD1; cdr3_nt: TGCAGCGTTGAAATCGGGACAGGGGGCTGGGAGACCCAGTACTTC; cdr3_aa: CSVEIGTGGWETQYF
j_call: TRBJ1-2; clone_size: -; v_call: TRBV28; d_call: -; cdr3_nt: TGTGCCAGCAGTTTCCCGAGAACAGGCTATGGCTACACCTTC; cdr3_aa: CASSFPRTGYGYTF
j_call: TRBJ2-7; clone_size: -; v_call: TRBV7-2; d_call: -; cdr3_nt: TGTGCCAGCAGCATCACACCGGGCTACGAGCAGTACTTC; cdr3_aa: CASSITPGYEQYF
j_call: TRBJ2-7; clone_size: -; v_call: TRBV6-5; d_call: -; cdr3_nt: TGTGCCAGCAGTTCGACTAGCTACGAGCAGTACTTC; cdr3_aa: CASSSTSYEQYF
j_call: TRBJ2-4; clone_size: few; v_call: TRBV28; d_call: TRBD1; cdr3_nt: TGTGCCAGCAGGAGCCAGGGGGCGGCCAAAAACATTCAGTACTTC; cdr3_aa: CASRSQGAAKNIQYF
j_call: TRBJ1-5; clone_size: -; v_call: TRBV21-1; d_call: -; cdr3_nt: TGTGCCAGCAGGTCAAATCGACAGGGGAAGTCTCAGCCCCAGCATTTT; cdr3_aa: CASRSNRQGKSQPQHF
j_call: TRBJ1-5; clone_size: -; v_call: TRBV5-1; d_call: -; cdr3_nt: TGCGCCAGCAGCTTGGGGGGCAGTAATCAGCCCCAGCATTTT; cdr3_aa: CASSLGGSNQPQHF
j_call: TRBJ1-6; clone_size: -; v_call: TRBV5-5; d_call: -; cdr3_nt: TGTGCCAGCAGCCCGGACAGTAATTCACCCCTCCACTTT; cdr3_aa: CASSPDSNSPLHF
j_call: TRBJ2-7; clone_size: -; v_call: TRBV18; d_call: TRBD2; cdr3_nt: TGTGCCAGCTCACCTACCCCGGGGGTTAGCGGGACTACCTACGAGCAGTACTTC; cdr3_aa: CASSPTPGVSGTTYEQYF
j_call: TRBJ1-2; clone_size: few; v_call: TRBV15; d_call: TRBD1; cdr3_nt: TGTGCCACCAGCAGATCCACAGGGGTGGATGGCTACACCTTC; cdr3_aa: CATSRSTGVDGYTF
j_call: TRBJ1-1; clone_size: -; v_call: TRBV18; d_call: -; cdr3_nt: TGTGCCAGCTCATCGGACAGGAACACTGAAGCTTTCTTT; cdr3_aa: CASSSDRNTEAFF
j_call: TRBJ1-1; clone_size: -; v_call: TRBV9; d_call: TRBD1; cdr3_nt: TGTGCCAGCAGCGTATCCCCGACAGGGGGCGACAACACTGAAGCTTTCTTT; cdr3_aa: CASSVSPTGGDNTEAFF
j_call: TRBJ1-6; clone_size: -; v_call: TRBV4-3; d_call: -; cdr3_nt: TGCGCCAGCAGCCAATATGGGATAGGGCAGGGAAATAATTCACCCCTCCACTTT; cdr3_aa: CASSQYGIGQGNNSPLHF
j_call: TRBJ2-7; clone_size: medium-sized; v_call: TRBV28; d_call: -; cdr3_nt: TGTGCCAGCAGTTTTCGAGGGAAGTACGAGCAGTACTTC; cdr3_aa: CASSFRGKYEQYF
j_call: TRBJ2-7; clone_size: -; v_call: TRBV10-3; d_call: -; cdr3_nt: TGTGCCATCCTTCGGGGGAACTACGAGCAGTACTTC; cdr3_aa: CAILRGNYEQYF
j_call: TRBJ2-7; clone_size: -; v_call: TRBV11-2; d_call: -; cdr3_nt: TGTGCCAGCAGCTCTTTTTACGAGCAGTACTTC; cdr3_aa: CASSSFYEQYF
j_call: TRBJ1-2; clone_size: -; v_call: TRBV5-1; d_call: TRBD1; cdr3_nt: TGCGCCAGCAGCCTAGGGACAGCCTATAACTATGGCTACACCTTC; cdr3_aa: CASSLGTAYNYGYTF
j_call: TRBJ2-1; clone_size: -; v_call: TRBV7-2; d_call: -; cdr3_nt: TGTGCCAGCAGCCCTAGCCTTCCCTACAATGAGCAGTTCTTC; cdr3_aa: CASSPSLPYNEQFF
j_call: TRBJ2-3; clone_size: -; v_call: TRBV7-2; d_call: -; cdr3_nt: TGTGCCAGCAGCCGAACCCAGGGATCCTTCACAGATACGCAGTATTTT; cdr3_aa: CASSRTQGSFTDTQYF
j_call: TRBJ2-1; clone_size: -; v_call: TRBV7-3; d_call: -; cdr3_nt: TGTGCCAGCAGCTTGGAACTAGCCCCCTACAATGAGCAGTTCTTC; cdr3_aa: CASSLELAPYNEQFF
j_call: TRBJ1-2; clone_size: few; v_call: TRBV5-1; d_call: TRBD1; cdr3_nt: TGCGCCAGCAGCCAAACAGGGGACTATGGCTACACCTTC; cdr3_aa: CASSQTGDYGYTF
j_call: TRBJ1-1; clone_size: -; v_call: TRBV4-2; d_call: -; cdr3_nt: TGTGCCAGCAGCCAAGAGAGGCAGCTTACGGCTTTCTTT; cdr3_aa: CASSQERQLTAFF
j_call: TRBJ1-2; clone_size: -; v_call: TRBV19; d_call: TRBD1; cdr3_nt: TGTGCCAGTAGTATAGATCTACAGGGGGCGCGTTATGGCTACACCTTC; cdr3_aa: CASSIDLQGARYGYTF
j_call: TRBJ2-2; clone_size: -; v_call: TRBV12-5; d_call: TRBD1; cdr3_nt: TGTGCTAGTGGTTTGGGTCGGGGACAGACCTACACCGGGGAGCTGTTTTTT; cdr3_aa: CASGLGRGQTYTGELFF
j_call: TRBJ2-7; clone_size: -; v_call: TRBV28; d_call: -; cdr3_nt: TGTGCCAGCAGTTTCTTACAGACCCGTTACGAGCAGTACTTC; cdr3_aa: CASSFLQTRYEQYF
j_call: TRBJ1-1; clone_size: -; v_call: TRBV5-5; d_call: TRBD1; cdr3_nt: TGTGCCAGCAGCTTGGTTGCAGGGGGAACTGAAGCTTTCTTT; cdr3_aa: CASSLVAGGTEAFF
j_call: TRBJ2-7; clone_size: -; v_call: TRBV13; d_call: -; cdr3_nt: TGTGCCAGCAGCTTAGTGCGTTCCTACGAGCAGTACTTC; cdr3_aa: CASSLVRSYEQYF
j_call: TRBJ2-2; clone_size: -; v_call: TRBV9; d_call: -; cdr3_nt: TGTGCCAGCAGCGTAGTGAGCGGGCCGAACACCGGGGAGCTGTTTTTT; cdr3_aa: CASSVVSGPNTGELFF